This T cell receptor beta chain was found in a study of PD-1 blockade in classical Hodgkin lymphoma. Findings of the study overall: Newly diagnosed patients reportedly had lower baseline TCR diversity than healthy donors.

Details on this clone: What it binds is not known.

Data came from immunoSEQ multiplex PCR; TCRdb stores just in-frame clones and leaves some out. The profile shows approximately 9,300 clones, 65% to 85% of them singletons. This CDR3 region has 10 residues. V was clipped by 7 bases and J by 5 bases, with 6 bases between them. The germline gives CDR1 SQVTM, CDR2 ANQGSEA. Time point: cycle 4 day 1 (C4D1), after less than 7 weeks of nivolumab. Autologous stem cell transplantation was followed by relapse in every patient, and brentuximab vedotin exposure varied. Researchers used magnetic negative selection to pull out pure CD4+ T cells from thawed PBMCs. Best responses included complete response and partial response; otherwise, the best response was progressive disease.

V gene TRBV29-1 combines with J gene TRBJ2-4; D gene unclear. This sample comprised CD4+ T cells from blood, obtained before the fourth cycle of nivolumab. The TCR comes from a human donor with classical Hodgkin lymphoma. The CDR3: CSAGENIQYF. CDR3 bases: TGCAGCGCAGGAGAAAACATTCAGTACTTC.